The 6 T cell receptor beta chains given below trace back to one sample, sequenced in a study of blood T cell repertoires in COVID-19. Produced via immunoSEQ multiplex PCR; TCRdb's table is partial and in-frame only. The table lists 250,000 to 400,000 clones, approximately 87% of them singletons. Sequencing was done on a sample of peripheral blood. These receptors were collected from a woman in her 30s with COVID-19, enrolled during active disease.

The V call is TRBV11-2, the J call TRBJ1-1; the match to TRBD1 covers 7 bases. V shed 5 bases and J 11 bases; nucleotides not matched to a gene: 5. CDR1 SGHAT and CDR2 FQNNGV come from the germline V gene. The CDR3 runs 11 residues. The CDR3 loop reads CASSTGTAAFF. The DNA for the CDR3 is TGTGCCAGCAGCACCGGGACAGCGGCTTTCTTT. The full variable domain, in which reference TRBV11-2 and TRBJ1-1 provide the parts outside the CDR3, is EAGVAQSPRYKIIEKRQSVAFWCNPISGHATLYWYQQILGQGPKLLIQFQNNGVVDDSQLPKDRFSAERLKGVDSTLKIQPAKLEDSAVYLCASSTGTAAFFGQGTRLTVV.

The CDR3 protein is CASRLAGGVYEQYF. CDR3 bases: TGTGCCAGCAGGCTAGCGGGAGGGGTCTACGAGCAGTACTTC. The chain uses TRBV6-5 and TRBJ2-7; TRBD2 aligns across 12 bases. V lost 6 bases and J lost 3; bases outside the gene matches: 3. The CDR3 covers 14 residues. Germline V gene lookup returns CDR1 MNHEY and CDR2 SVGAGI.

The chain recombines TRBV6-5 with TRBJ2-3; 8 nucleotides align to TRBD1. This CDR3 region has 15 residues. The germline V gene has CDR1 MNHEY and CDR2 SVGAGI. V lost 4 bases and J lost 1; bases outside the gene matches: 4. The CDR3 DNA sequence: TGTGCCAGCAGTTCTCAGACAGGGGGCACAGATACGCAGTATTTT. Residues: CASSSQTGGTDTQYF.

This chain uses TRBV12-3 or TRBV12-4 with TRBJ2-5, with D possibly matching TRBD2 (5 bases). The CDR3 has 12 amino acids. V was pared by 7 bases and J by 6 bases, with 12 bases between. CDR3 sequence reads: CASIGGEKTQYF. The CDR3 nucleotides read TGTGCCAGCATAGGAGGCGAAAAGACCCAGTACTTC.

The chain carries TRBV5-1 and TRBJ2-1; 11 bases map to TRBD2. The CDR3 loop spans 16 amino acids. V dropped 2 bases and J dropped 9; count of bases not matched to a gene: 10. Germline V CDR1 and CDR2: SGHRS, YFSETQ. CDR3 bases: TGCGCCAGCAGCTTTAGTAGCGGGAGGGCCGTAAGTGAGCAGTTCTTC. This encodes CASSFSSGRAVSEQFF.

The chain couples TRBV25-1 to TRBJ2-1; D gene unclear. Trimming shortened V by 0 bases and J by 0 bases, and 9 bases separated the two germline ends. The germline V gene encodes CDR1 MGHDK and CDR2 SYGVNS. The CDR3 is 16 amino acids. The CDR3 nucleotides are TGTGCCAGCAGTGAATACGGTCTTCTCTCCTACAATGAGCAGTTCTTC. This translates into CASSEYGLLSYNEQFF.